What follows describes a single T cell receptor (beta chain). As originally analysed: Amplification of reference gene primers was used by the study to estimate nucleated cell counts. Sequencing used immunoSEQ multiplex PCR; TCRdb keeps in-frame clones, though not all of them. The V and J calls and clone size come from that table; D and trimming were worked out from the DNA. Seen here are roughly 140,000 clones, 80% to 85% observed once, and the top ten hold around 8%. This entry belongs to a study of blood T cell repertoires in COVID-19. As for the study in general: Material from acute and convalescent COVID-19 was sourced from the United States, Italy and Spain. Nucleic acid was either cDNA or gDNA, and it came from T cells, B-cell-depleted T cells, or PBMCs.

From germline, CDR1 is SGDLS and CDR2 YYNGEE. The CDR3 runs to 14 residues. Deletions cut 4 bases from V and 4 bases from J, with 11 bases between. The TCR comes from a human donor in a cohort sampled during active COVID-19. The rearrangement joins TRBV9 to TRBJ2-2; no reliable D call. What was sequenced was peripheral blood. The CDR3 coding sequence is TGTGCCAGCAGCCCACATTATGGCACCGGGGAGCTGTTTTTT. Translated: CASSPHYGTGELFF. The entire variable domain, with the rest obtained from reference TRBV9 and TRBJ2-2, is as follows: DSGVTQTPKHLITATGQRVTLRCSPRSGDLSVYWYQQSLDQGLQFLIQYYNGEERAKGNILERFSAQQFPDLHSELNLSSLELGDSALYFCASSPHYGTGELFFGEGSRLTVL.